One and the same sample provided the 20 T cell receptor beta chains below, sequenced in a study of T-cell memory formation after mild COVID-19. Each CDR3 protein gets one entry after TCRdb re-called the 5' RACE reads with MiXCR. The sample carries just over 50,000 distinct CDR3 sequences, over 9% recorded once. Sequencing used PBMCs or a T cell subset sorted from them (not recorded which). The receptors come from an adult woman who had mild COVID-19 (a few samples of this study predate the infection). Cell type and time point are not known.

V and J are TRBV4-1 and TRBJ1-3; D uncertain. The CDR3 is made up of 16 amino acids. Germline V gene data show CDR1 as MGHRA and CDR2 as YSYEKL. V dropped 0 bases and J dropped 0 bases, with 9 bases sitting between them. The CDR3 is CASSQDILGSGNTIYF. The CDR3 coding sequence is TGCGCCAGCAGCCAAGATATCCTCGGCTCTGGAAACACCATATATTTT.

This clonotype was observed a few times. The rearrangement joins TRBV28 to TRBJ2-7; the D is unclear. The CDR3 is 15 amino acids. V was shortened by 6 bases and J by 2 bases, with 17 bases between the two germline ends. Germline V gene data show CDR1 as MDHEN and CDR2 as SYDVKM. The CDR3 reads CASRKGWITTYEQYF. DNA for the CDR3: TGTGCCAGCAGAAAAGGATGGATCACGACCTACGAGCAGTACTTC.

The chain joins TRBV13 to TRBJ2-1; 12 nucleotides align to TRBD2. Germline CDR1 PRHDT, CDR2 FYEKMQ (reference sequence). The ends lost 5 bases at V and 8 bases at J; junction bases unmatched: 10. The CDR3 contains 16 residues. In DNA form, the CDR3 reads TGTGCCAGCAGCGTAGAGCTAGCGGGAGGGCCCGATGAGCAGTTCTTC. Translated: CASSVELAGGPDEQFF. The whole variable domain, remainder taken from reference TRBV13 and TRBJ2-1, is AAGVIQSPRHLIKEKRETATLKCYPIPRHDTVYWYQQGPGQDPQFLISFYEKMQSDKGSIPDRFSAQQFSDYHSELNMSSLELGDSALYFCASSVELAGGPDEQFFGPGTRLTVL.

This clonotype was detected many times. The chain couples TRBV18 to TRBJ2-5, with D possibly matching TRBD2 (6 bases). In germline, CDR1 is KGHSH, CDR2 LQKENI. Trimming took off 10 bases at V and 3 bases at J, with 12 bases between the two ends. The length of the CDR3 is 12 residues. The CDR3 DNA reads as TGTGCCACCCTAGGAGGGAAAGAGACCCAGTACTTC. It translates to CATLGGKETQYF.

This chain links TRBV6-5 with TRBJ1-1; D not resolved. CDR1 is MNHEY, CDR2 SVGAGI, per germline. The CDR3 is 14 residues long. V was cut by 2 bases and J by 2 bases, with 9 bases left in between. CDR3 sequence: CASSYEGLNTEAFF. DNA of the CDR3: TGTGCCAGCAGTTACGAAGGGCTAAACACTGAAGCTTTCTTT.

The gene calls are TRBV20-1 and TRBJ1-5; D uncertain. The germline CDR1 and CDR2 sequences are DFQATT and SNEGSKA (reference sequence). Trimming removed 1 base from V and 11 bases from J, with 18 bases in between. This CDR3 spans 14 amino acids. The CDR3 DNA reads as TGCAGTGCTAGAGGCCTCCGCGGGGTAACGGCCCAGCATTTT. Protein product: CSARGLRGVTAQHF.

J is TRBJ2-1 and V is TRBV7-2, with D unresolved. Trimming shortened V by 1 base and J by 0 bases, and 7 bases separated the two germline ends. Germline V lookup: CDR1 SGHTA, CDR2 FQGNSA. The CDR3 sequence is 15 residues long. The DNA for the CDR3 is TGTGCCAGCAGCTTAGTACTCAGCTCCTACAATGAGCAGTTCTTC. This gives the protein CASSLVLSSYNEQFF.

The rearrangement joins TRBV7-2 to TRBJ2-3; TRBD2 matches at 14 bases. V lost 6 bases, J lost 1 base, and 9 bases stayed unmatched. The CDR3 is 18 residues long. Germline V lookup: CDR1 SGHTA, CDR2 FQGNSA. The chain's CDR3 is CASSSNGLAGGRTDTQYF. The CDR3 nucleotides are TGTGCCAGCAGTTCGAACGGACTAGCGGGAGGCCGCACAGATACGCAGTATTTT.

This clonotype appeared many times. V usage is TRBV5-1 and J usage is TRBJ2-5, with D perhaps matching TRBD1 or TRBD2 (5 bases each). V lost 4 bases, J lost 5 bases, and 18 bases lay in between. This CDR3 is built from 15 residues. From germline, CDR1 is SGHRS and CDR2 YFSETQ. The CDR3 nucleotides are TGCGCCAGCAGCACCCGCCGGGACCCGGGTGAGACCCAGTACTTC. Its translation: CASSTRRDPGETQYF.

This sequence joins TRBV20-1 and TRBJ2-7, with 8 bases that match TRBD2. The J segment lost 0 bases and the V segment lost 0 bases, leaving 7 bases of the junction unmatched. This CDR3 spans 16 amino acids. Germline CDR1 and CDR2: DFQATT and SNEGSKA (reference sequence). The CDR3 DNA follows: TGCAGTGCTAGAGATCGGCTAGCGGGCAGCTCCTACGAGCAGTACTTC. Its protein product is CSARDRLAGSSYEQYF.

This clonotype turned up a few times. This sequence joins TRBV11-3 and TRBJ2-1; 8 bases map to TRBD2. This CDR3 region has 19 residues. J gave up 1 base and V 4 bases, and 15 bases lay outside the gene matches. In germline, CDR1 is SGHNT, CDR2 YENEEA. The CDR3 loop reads CASSSPLAAWEGSYNEQFF. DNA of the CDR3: TGTGCCAGCAGCTCTCCACTAGCGGCATGGGAGGGATCCTACAATGAGCAGTTCTTC.

The CDR3: CSVEGGTNQPQHF. In nucleotides, the CDR3 is TGCAGCGTTGAAGGTGGGACCAATCAGCCCCAGCATTTT. The chain employs TRBV29-1 and TRBJ1-5; possibly TRBD1 for D (5 bases). The V end was cut by 1 base, the J end by 3 bases, with 7 bases between. The CDR3 runs to 13 residues. Germline V gene data show CDR1 as SQVTM and CDR2 as ANQGSEA. Together with reference TRBV29-1 and TRBJ1-5, the CDR3 gives the full variable domain: SAVISQKPSRDICQRGTSLTIQCQVDSQVTMMFWYRQQPGQSLTLIATANQGSEATYESGFVIDKFPISRPNLTFSTLTVSNMSPEDSSIYLCSVEGGTNQPQHFGDGTRLSIL.

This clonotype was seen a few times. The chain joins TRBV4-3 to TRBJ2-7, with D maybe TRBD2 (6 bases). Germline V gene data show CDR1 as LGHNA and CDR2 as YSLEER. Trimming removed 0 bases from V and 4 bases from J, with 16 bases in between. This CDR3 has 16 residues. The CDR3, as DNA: TGCGCCAGCAGCCAAGATCATGGAGGGACCGCTTACGAGCAGTACTTC. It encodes CASSQDHGGTAYEQYF.

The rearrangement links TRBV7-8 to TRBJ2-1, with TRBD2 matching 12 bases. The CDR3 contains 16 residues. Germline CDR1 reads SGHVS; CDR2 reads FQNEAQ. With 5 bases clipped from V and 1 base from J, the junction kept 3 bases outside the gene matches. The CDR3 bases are TGTGCCAGCAGCCGGACTAGCGGGAATTCCTACAATGAGCAGTTCTTC. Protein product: CASSRTSGNSYNEQFF.

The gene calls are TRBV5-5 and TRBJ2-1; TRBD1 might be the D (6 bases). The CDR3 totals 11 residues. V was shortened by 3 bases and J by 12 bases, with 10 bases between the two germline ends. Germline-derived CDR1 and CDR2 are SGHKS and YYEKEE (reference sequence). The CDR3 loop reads CASSSGVGQFF. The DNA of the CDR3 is TGTGCCAGCAGCTCAGGGGTTGGGCAGTTCTTC. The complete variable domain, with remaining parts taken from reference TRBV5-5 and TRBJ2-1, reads DAGVTQSPTHLIKTRGQQVTLRCSPISGHKSVSWYQQVLGQGPQFIFQYYEKEERGRGNFPDRFSARQFPNYSSELNVNALLLGDSALYLCASSSGVGQFFGPGTRLTVL.

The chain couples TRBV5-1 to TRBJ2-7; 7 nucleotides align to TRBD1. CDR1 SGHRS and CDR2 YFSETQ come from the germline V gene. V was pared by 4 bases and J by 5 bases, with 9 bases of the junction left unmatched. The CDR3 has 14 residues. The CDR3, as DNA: TGCGCCAGCAGCGAGCCGACAGGGCTGCACGAGCAGTACTTC. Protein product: CASSEPTGLHEQYF.

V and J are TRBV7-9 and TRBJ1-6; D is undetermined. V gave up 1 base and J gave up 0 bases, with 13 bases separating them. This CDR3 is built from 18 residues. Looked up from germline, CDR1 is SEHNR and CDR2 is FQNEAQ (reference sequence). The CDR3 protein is CASSLGTSSSSYNSPLHF. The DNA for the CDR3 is TGTGCCAGCAGCTTAGGAACAAGTTCCAGCTCCTATAATTCACCCCTCCACTTT.

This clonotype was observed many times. CDR3 nucleotide sequence: TGTGCCACCAGCAGAGGTGGATCGGCCACTGAAGCTTTCTTT. Its translation is CATSRGGSATEAFF. V and J are TRBV15 and TRBJ1-1; no clear D. CDR1 and CDR2 from the germline V gene are LNHNV and YYDKDF (reference sequence). There are 14 residues in the CDR3. V was shortened by 1 base and J by 4 bases, with 10 bases between the two germline ends.

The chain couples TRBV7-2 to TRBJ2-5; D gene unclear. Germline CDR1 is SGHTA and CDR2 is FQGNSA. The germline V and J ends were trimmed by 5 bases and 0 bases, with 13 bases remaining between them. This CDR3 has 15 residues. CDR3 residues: CASSLSLSNQETQYF. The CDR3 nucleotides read TGTGCCAGCAGCCTTTCCTTATCAAACCAAGAGACCCAGTACTTC.

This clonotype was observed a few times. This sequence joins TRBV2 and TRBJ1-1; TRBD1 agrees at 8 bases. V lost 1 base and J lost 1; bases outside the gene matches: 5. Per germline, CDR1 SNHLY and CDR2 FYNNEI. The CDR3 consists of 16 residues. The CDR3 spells CASSEGQGFGNTEAFF. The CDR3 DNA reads TGTGCCAGCAGTGAAGGACAGGGGTTTGGGAACACTGAAGCTTTCTTT. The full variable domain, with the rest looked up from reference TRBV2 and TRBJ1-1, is EPEVTQTPSHQVTQMGQEVILRCVPISNHLYFYWYRQILGQKVEFLVSFYNNEISEKSEIFDDQFSVERPDGSNFTLKIRSTKLEDSAMYFCASSEGQGFGNTEAFFGQGTRLTVV.